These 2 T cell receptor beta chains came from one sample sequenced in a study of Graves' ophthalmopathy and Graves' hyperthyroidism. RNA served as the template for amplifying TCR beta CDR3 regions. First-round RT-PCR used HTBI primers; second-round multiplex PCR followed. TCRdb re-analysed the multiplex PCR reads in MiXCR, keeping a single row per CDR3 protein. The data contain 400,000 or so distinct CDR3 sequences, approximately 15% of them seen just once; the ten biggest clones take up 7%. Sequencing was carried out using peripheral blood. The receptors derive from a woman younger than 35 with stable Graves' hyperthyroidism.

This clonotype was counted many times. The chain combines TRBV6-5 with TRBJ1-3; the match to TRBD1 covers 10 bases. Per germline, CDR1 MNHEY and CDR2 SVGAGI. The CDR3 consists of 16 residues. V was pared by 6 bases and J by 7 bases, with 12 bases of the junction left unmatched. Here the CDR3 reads CASRLDLGQGFNTIYF. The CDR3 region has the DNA TGTGCCAGCAGATTAGACTTGGGACAGGGGTTTAACACCATATATTTT.

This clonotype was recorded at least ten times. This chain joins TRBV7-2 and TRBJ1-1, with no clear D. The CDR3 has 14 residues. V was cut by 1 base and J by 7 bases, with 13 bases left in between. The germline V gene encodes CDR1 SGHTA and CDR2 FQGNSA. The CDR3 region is CASSLGYGLDEAFF. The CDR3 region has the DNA TGTGCCAGCAGCTTAGGCTACGGGCTGGATGAAGCTTTCTTT.